This entry lists 9 T cell receptor beta chains sequenced from one sample in a study of T-cell memory formation after mild COVID-19. MiXCR, applied by TCRdb to the 5' RACE reads, yields one record per CDR3 protein. The sample records some 320,000 distinct CDR3 sequences, around 15% being singletons. The sequencing sample was made of PBMCs or a T cell subset sorted from them (not recorded which). These receptors were collected from a man between 18 and 29 years old who had mild COVID-19 (a few samples of this study predate the infection). Cell type and time point are not known.

This clonotype was seen more than once but under ten times. The chain links TRBV11-2 to TRBJ1-5, with a possible D match to TRBD1 (5 bases). CDR1 is SGHAT and CDR2 is FQNNGV in the germline V gene. The CDR3 is made up of 13 amino acids. The germline V and J ends were trimmed by 5 bases and 5 bases, with 10 bases remaining between them. The CDR3 sequence is CASSADRYQPQHF. CDR3 nucleotides: TGTGCCAGCAGCGCTGACAGATATCAGCCCCAGCATTTT.

Written as DNA, the CDR3 is TGTGCCAGCAGCCAAGCACCCGGACCAGCCAATTCACCCCTCCACTTT. It yields the protein CASSQAPGPANSPLHF. The chain uses TRBV4-2 and TRBJ1-6; D call uncertain. CDR3 length: 16 amino acids. V was shortened by 1 base and J by 7 bases, with 14 bases between the two germline ends. Germline V gene data show CDR1 as LGHNA and CDR2 as YNFKEQ.

The chain carries TRBV19 and TRBJ1-6; unclear D gene. V lost 2 bases and J 3 bases, leaving 11 bases between the germline ends. Germline CDR1 and CDR2: LNHDA and SQIVND (reference sequence). The CDR3 has 16 residues. DNA for the CDR3: TGTGCCAGTAGTATATTCCGGAGCGTCTATAATTCACCCCTCCACTTT. Encoded protein: CASSIFRSVYNSPLHF.

Ten or more counts support this clonotype. This sequence joins TRBV5-1 and TRBJ2-2; D might be TRBD2 (7 bases). The CDR3 has 16 residues. V lost 4 bases, J lost 5 bases, and 18 bases lay in between. Germline V CDR1 and CDR2: SGHRS, YFSETQ. The CDR3 sequence is CASSPRGGGVTGELFF. The CDR3 DNA sequence: TGCGCCAGCAGCCCCCGGGGAGGGGGTGTAACCGGGGAGCTGTTTTTT.

The CDR3 coding sequence is TGTGCCAGCACCCCTAGCGGGGGCCAATACAATGAGCAGTTCTTC. It encodes CASTPSGGQYNEQFF. V and J are TRBV4-2 and TRBJ2-1; TRBD2 matches at 10 bases. V lost 7 bases to trimming and J lost 4 bases; unmatched junction nucleotides: 7. Germline V gene data show CDR1 as LGHNA and CDR2 as YNFKEQ. The CDR3 runs 15 residues.

The chain joins TRBV11-3 to TRBJ2-7; D possibly corresponds to TRBD2 (7 bases). Trimming took off 9 bases at V and 5 bases at J, with 14 bases between the two ends. This CDR3 has 12 residues. Per germline, CDR1 SGHNT and CDR2 YENEEA. In DNA, the CDR3 is TGTGCCAGTAGCCTCGGGGGGCACGAGCAGTACTTC. The encoded protein is CASSLGGHEQYF.

This clonotype was recorded only once. CDR3 residues: CASRRDRQGDRGYTF. DNA of the CDR3: TGCGCCAGCCGCCGAGACCGACAGGGGGATCGTGGCTACACCTTC. This sequence joins TRBV5-1 and TRBJ1-2, with 9 bases matching TRBD1. After removal of 7 bases from V and 7 bases from J, the junction contained 14 bases not matched to a gene. Germline lookup yields CDR1 SGHRS and CDR2 YFSETQ. This CDR3 is built from 15 residues. Combining the CDR3 with reference TRBV5-1 and TRBJ1-2 gives the whole variable domain KAGVTQTPRYLIKTRGQQVTLSCSPISGHRSVSWYQQTPGQGLQFLFEYFSETQRNKGNFPGRFSGRQFSNSRSEMNVSTLELGDSALYLCASRRDRQGDRGYTFGSGTRLTVV.

Many counts were recorded for this clonotype. The rearrangement links TRBV4-1 to TRBJ2-1; TRBD1 is a possible D gene (7 bases). Germline V gives CDR1 MGHRA, CDR2 YSYEKL. This CDR3 spans 14 amino acids. V was shortened by 1 base and J by 6 bases, with 10 bases between the two germline ends. CDR3 loop: CASSQVQGGNEQFF. CDR3 sequence (DNA): TGCGCCAGCAGCCAAGTTCAGGGGGGCAATGAGCAGTTCTTC.

This chain uses TRBV3-1 with TRBJ1-5; the D gene is possibly TRBD1 (5 bases). V shed 4 bases and J shed 9 bases, with 13 bases lying between them. The CDR3 is 13 residues long. Per the germline V gene, CDR1 is LGHDT and CDR2 is YNNKEL (reference sequence). CDR3 coding DNA: TGTGCCAGCAGCCTGGGGGACCTTCGGCCCCAGCATTTT. Its protein is CASSLGDLRPQHF. Filled out from reference TRBV3-1 and TRBJ1-5, the complete variable domain reads DTAVSQTPKYLVTQMGNDKSIKCEQNLGHDTMYWYKQDSKKFLKIMFSYNNKELIINETVPNRFSPKSPDKAHLNLHINSLELGDSAVYFCASSLGDLRPQHFGDGTRLSIL.